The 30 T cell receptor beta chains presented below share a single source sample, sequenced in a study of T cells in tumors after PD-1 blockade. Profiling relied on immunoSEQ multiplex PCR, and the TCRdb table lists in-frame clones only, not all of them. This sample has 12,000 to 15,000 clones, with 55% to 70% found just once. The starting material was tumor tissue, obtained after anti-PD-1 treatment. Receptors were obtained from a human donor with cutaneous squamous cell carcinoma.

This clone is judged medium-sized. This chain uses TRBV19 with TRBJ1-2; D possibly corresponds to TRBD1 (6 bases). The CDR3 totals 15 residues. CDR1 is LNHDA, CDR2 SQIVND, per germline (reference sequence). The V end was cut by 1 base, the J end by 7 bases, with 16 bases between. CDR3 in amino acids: CASSIATGHRGGYTF. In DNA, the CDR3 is TGTGCCAGTAGTATAGCGACAGGACACAGAGGTGGCTACACCTTC.

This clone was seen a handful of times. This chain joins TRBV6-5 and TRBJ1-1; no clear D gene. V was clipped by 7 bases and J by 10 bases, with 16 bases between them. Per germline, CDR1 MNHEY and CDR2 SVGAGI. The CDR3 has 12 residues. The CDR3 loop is CASKRTDEGAFF. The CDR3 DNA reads TGTGCCAGCAAACGGACGGACGAAGGAGCTTTCTTT.

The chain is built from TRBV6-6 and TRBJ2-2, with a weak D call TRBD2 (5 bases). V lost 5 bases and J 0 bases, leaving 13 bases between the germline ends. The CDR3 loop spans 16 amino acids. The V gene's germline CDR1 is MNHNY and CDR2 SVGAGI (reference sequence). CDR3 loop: CASSPIRRTNTGELFF. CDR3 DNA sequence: TGTGCCAGCAGTCCTATCAGGAGGACGAACACCGGGGAGCTGTTTTTT.

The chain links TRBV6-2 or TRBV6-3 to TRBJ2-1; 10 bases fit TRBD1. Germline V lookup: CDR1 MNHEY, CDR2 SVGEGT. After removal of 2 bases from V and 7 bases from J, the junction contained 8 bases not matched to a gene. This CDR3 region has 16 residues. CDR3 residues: CASSYRTGGLSNEQFF. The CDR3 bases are TGTGCCAGCAGTTACCGGACAGGGGGGTTATCGAATGAGCAGTTCTTC.

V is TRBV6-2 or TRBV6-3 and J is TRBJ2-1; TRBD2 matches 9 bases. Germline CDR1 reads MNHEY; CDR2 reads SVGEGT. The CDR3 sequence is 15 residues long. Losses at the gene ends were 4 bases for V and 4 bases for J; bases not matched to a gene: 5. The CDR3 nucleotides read TGTGCCAGCAGTTCGGGCCTAGCGGGATACAATGAGCAGTTCTTC. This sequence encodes CASSSGLAGYNEQFF.

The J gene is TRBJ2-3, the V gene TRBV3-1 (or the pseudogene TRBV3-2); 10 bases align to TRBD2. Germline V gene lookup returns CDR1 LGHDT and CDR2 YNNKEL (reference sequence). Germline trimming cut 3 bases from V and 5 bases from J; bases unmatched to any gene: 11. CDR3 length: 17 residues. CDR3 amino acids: CASSHRAVAGGRDTQYF. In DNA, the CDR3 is TGTGCCAGCAGCCACCGGGCTGTAGCGGGGGGTAGAGATACGCAGTATTTT.

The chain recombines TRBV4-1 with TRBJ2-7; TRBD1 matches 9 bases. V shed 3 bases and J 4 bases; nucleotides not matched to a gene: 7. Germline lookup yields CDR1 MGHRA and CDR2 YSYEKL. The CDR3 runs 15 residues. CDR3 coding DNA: TGCGCCAGCAGCCAGTCACCGGGACAGGGATACGAGCAGTACTTC. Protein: CASSQSPGQGYEQYF.

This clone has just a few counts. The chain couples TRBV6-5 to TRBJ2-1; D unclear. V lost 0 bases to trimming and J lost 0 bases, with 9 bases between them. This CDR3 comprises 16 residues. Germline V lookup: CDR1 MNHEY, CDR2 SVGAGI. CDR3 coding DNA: TGTGCCAGCAGTTACTCGACCCTCGGCTCCTACAATGAGCAGTTCTTC. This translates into CASSYSTLGSYNEQFF.

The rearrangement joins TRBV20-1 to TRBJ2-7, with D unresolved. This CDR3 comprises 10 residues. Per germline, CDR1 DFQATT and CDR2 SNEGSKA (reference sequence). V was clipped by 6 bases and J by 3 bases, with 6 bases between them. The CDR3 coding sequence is TGCAGTGCGGTTAACTACGAGCAGTACTTC. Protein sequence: CSAVNYEQYF.

Here the CDR3 reads CASIQVAGNTIYF. The CDR3 region has the DNA TGTGCCAGCATTCAGGTAGCGGGAAACACCATATATTTT. The V gene is TRBV28, the J gene TRBJ1-3, with D uncertain. This CDR3 spans 13 amino acids. Trimming stripped 7 bases from V and 4 bases from J, with 11 bases between. CDR1 and CDR2 from the germline V gene are MDHEN and SYDVKM.

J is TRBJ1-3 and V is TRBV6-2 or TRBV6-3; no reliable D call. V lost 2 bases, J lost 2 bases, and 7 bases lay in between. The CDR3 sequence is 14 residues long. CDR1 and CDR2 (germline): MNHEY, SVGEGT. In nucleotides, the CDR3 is TGTGCCAGCAGTTACCAGGCCACTGGAAACACCATATATTTT. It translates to CASSYQATGNTIYF.

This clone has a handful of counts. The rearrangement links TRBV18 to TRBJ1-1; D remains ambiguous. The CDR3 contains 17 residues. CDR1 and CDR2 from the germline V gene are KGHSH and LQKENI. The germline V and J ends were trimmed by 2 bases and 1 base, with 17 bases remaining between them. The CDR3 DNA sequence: TGTGCCAGCTCACCATTTAATCTCTTTATGGCGAACACTGAAGCTTTCTTT. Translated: CASSPFNLFMANTEAFF. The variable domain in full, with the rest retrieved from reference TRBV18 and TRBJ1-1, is NAGVMQNPRHLVRRRGQEARLRCSPMKGHSHVYWYRQLPEEGLKFMVYLQKENIIDESGMPKERFSAEFPKEGPSILRIQQVVRGDSAAYFCASSPFNLFMANTEAFFGQGTRLTVV.

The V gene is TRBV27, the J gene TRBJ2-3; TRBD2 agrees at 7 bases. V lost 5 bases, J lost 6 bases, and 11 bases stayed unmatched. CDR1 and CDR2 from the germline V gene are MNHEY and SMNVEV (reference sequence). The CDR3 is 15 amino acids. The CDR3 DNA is TGTGCCAGCAGTCCCATAGCGGGCTGGATGGATACGCAGTATTTT. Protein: CASSPIAGWMDTQYF.

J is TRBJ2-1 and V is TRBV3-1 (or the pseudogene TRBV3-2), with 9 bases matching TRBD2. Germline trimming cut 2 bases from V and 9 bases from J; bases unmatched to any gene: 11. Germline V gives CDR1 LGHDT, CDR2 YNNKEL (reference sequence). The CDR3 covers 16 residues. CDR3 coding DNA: TGTGCCAGCAGCCAATATAGGATGCGGGAGGGGTCTGAGCAGTTCTTC. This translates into CASSQYRMREGSEQFF.

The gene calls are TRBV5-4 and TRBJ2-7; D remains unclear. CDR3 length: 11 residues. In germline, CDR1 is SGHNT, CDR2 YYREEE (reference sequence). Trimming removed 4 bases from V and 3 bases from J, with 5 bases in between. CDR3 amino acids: CASSVSYEQYF. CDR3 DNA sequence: TGTGCCAGCAGCGTCAGCTACGAGCAGTACTTC.

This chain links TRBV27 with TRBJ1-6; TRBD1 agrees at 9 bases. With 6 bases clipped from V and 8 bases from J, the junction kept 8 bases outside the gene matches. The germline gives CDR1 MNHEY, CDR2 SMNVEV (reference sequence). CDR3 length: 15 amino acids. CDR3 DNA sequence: TGTGCCAGCAGCTCTCCGGGACAGGGCCATTCACCCCTCCACTTT. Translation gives CASSSPGQGHSPLHF.

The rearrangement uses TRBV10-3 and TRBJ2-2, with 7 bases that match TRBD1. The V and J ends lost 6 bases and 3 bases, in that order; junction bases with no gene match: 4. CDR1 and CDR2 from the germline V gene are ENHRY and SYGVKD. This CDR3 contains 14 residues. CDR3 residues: CAIRSGTDTGELFF. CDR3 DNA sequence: TGTGCCATCAGATCCGGGACAGACACCGGGGAGCTGTTTTTT.

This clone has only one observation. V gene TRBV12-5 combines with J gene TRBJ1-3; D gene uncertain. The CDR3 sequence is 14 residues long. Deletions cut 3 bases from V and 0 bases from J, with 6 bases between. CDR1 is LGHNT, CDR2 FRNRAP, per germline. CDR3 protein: CASGFLNSGNTIYF. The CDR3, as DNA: TGTGCTAGTGGTTTCCTCAACTCTGGAAACACCATATATTTT.

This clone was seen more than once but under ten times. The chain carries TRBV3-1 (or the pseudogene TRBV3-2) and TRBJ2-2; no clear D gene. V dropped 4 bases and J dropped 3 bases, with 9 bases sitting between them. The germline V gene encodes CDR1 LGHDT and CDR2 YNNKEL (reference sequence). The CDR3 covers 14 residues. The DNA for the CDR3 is TGTGCCAGCAGCCGCCGCCCCTACACCGGGGAGCTGTTTTTT. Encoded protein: CASSRRPYTGELFF.

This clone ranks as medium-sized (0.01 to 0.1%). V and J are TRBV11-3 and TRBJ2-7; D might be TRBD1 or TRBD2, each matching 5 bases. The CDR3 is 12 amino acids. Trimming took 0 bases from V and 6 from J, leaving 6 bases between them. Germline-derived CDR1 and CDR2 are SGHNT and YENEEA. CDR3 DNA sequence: TGTGCCAGCAGCTTAGATGGGGGCGAGCAGTACTTC. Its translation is CASSLDGGEQYF.

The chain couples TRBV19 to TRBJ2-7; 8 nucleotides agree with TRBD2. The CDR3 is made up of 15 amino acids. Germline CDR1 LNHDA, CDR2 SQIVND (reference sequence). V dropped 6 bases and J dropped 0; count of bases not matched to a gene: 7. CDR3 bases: TGTGCCAGTAGCACAACTAGCGGTCCCTCCTACGAGCAGTACTTC. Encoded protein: CASSTTSGPSYEQYF.

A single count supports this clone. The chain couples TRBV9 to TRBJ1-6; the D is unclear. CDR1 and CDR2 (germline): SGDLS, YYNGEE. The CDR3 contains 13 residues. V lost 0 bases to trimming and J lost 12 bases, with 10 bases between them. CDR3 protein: CASSVGRREPLHF. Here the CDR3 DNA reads TGTGCCAGCAGCGTAGGCCGCCGGGAACCCCTCCACTTT.

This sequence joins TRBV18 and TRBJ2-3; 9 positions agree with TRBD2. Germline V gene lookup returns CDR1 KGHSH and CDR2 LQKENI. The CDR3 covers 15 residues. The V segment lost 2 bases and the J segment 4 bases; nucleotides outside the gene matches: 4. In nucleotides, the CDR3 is TGTGCCAGCTCACCAATAGCGGGAGTTGCAGATACGCAGTATTTT. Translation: CASSPIAGVADTQYF.

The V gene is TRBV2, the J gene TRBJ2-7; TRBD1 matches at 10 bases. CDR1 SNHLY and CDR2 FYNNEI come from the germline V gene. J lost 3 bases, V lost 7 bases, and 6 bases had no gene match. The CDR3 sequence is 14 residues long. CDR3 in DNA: TGTGCCAGCACTGGCGGACAGGGGGGCTACGAGCAGTACTTC. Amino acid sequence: CASTGGQGGYEQYF.

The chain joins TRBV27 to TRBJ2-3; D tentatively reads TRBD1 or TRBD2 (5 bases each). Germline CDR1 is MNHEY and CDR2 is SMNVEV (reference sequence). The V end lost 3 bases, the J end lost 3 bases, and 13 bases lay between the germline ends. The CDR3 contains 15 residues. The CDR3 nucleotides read TGTGCCAGCAGTTTGGTGGGGCTAGCAACAGATACGCAGTATTTT. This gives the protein CASSLVGLATDTQYF.

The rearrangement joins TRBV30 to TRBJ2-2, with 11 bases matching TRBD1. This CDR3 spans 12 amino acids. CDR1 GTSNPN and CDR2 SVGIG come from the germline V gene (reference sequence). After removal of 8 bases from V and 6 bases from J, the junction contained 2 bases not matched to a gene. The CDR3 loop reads CAGDRGAGELFF. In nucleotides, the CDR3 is TGTGCCGGGGACAGGGGGGCCGGGGAGCTGTTTTTT.

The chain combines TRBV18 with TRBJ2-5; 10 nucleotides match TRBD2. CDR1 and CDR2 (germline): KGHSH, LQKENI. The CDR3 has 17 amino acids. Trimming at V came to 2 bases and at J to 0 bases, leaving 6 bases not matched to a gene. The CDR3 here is CASSPNRAGGYQETQYF. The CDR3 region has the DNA TGTGCCAGCTCACCAAATCGAGCGGGGGGGTACCAAGAGACCCAGTACTTC.

The DNA for the CDR3 is TGTGCCAGCTCACTATCGTCGGATACCAACTATGGCTACACCTTC. This encodes CASSLSSDTNYGYTF. The chain carries TRBV18 and TRBJ1-2; D not certain. V lost 4 bases, J lost 2 bases, and 14 bases lay in between. The CDR3 sequence is 15 residues long. Germline CDR1 reads KGHSH; CDR2 reads LQKENI.

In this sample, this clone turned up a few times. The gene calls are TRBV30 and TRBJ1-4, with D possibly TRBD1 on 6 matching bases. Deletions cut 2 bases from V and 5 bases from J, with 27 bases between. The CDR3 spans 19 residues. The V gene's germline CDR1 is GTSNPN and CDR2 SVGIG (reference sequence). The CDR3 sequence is CAWSKGGSPLQRQNEKLFF. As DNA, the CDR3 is TGTGCCTGGAGTAAAGGGGGTTCGCCCCTCCAACGGCAAAATGAAAAACTGTTTTTT. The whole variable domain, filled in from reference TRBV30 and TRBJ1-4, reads SQTIHQWPATLVQPVGSPLSLECTVEGTSNPNLYWYRQAAGRGLQLLFYSVGIGQISSEVPQNLSASRPQDRQFILSSKKLLLSDSGFYLCAWSKGGSPLQRQNEKLFFGSGTQLSVL.

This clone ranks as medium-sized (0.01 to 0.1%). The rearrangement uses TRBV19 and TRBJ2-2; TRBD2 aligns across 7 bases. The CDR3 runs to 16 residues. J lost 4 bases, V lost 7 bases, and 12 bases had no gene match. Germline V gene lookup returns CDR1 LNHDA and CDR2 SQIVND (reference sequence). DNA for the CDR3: TGTGCCAGTAATCCCCCGGCGGGGGAGGTCACCGGGGAGCTGTTTTTT. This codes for CASNPPAGEVTGELFF.